This T cell receptor (beta chain) emerged from a study of neurological immune-mediated disorders. Notes on the study in general: Sharing of CDR3 amino acid sequences among expanded clones across subjects was absent, suggesting private repertoires in all groups.

It was by 5'RACE with 10-nucleotide random UMIs that the cDNA was made. TCRdb reanalysed the 5' RACE reads using MiXCR and keeps one entry per CDR3 protein. The sample has 90,000 to 150,000 distinct CDR3 sequences; more than 2.5% are singletons. CDR1 and CDR2 (germline): GTSNPN, SVGIG (reference sequence). Trimming pared 0 bases from V and 5 bases from J, leaving 10 bases between. The CDR3 length is 13 residues. This clonotype was seen many times. What it binds is unknown. Sequences were obtained from PBMCs. The chain joins TRBV30 to TRBJ1-1, with D perhaps TRBD1 (5 bases). The clonotype was recovered from a young woman with multiple sclerosis. CDR3 DNA: TGTGCCTGGAGTGTACGAGGGGAGACTGAAGCTTTCTTT. As protein: CAWSVRGETEAFF. Drawing the rest from reference TRBV30 and TRBJ1-1, the complete variable domain is SQTIHQWPATLVQPVGSPLSLECTVEGTSNPNLYWYRQAAGRGLQLLFYSVGIGQISSEVPQNLSASRPQDRQFILSSKKLLLSDSGFYLCAWSVRGETEAFFGQGTRLTVV.